Below are 23 T cell receptor beta chains sequenced from a single sample in a study of identical twins. From the 5' RACE reads, TCRdb called clonotypes with MiXCR, one entry per CDR3 protein. This sample has 450,000 or so distinct CDR3 sequences, with 20% to 25% found just once. These data were also reused for a study on T cells expressing NK-cell markers.

The specimen sequenced was CD4+ T cells sorted from blood. These TCRs come from a woman aged 18-29 years in good health.

The table lists this clonotype with a few counts. The chain uses TRBV12-3 or TRBV12-4 and TRBJ1-1; D gene uncertain. The CDR3 covers 13 residues. V dropped 3 bases and J dropped 3 bases, with 8 bases sitting between them. DNA for the CDR3: TGTGCCAGCAGTTTGACGGCGGACACTGAAGCTTTCTTT. Protein product: CASSLTADTEAFF.

The chain is built from TRBV7-9 and TRBJ1-2; maybe TRBD1 (6 bases). The length of the CDR3 is 11 residues. Trimming pared 11 bases from V and 2 bases from J, leaving 9 bases between. Germline CDR1 is SEHNR and CDR2 is FQNEAQ (reference sequence). The CDR3: CAGGENYGYTF. The DNA for the CDR3 is TGTGCCGGGGGCGAGAACTATGGCTACACCTTC.

As concerns this clonotype: A junction end diverges from the germline sequence, so it may reflect a read error. This rearrangement joins TRBV20-1 to TRBJ2-1; no firm D call. CDR1 and CDR2 from the germline V gene are DFQATT and SNEGSKA (reference sequence). This CDR3 contains 13 residues. The CDR3 region is CSARIVSHNEQFF. The CDR3, as DNA: TGCAGTGCCCGGATAGTCTCCCACAATGAGCAGTTCTTC.

This clonotype appeared a few times. J is TRBJ2-7 and V is TRBV7-3, with D perhaps matching TRBD2 (6 bases). V was cut by 5 bases and J by 8 bases, with 19 bases left in between. This CDR3 comprises 14 residues. From germline, CDR1 is SGHTA and CDR2 FQGTGA. The CDR3 loop is CASSLTLGGAKQYF. The DNA of the CDR3 is TGTGCCAGCAGCCTCACGTTGGGCGGGGCGAAGCAGTACTTC.

This clonotype was seen more than once but under ten times. The CDR3 loop is CASSLQRLRAFF. In DNA form, the CDR3 reads TGTGCCAGCAGCCTCCAGAGACTGAGAGCTTTCTTT. The chain uses TRBV7-2 and TRBJ1-1; no clear D. The V and J ends lost 5 bases and 10 bases respectively, with 14 bases between them. Germline assignment: CDR1 SGHTA and CDR2 FQGNSA. This CDR3 is built from 12 residues.

The V and J genes are TRBV29-1 and TRBJ2-1; 7 bases fit TRBD1. The CDR3 is 14 amino acids. With 7 bases clipped from V and 8 bases from J, the junction kept 14 bases outside the gene matches. Germline V gene data show CDR1 as SQVTM and CDR2 as ANQGSEA. CDR3 sequence (DNA): TGCAGCGCCCCTCACAGGGGAGTAAGAGATGAGCAGTTCTTC. It encodes CSAPHRGVRDEQFF.

This clonotype appeared a few times. The chain links TRBV14 to TRBJ2-1; D is undetermined. CDR1 and CDR2 from the germline V gene are SGHDN and FVKESK. The CDR3 has 13 residues. V lost 0 bases, J lost 7 bases, and 7 bases lay in between. The CDR3: CASSQDNGNEQFF. CDR3 in DNA: TGTGCCAGCAGCCAAGATAATGGGAATGAGCAGTTCTTC.

This clonotype was found a few times. The chain has TRBV5-5 and TRBJ2-1; 7 bases map to TRBD2. The CDR3 sequence is 16 residues long. CDR1 is SGHKS and CDR2 is YYEKEE in the germline V gene (reference sequence). V was pared by 3 bases and J by 9 bases, with 15 bases of the junction left unmatched. DNA of the CDR3: TGTGCCAGCAGCTACGGGACTACCTGGGAAGATGGTGAGCAGTTCTTC. Protein product: CASSYGTTWEDGEQFF. Using reference TRBV5-5 and TRBJ2-1 for the parts outside the CDR3, the full variable domain is DAGVTQSPTHLIKTRGQQVTLRCSPISGHKSVSWYQQVLGQGPQFIFQYYEKEERGRGNFPDRFSARQFPNYSSELNVNALLLGDSALYLCASSYGTTWEDGEQFFGPGTRLTVL.

This clonotype has only a few counts. The chain carries TRBV15 and TRBJ1-2; 7 nucleotides line up with TRBD1. Unmatched junction bases numbered 13, after V lost 1 base and J lost 5 bases. The CDR3 covers 17 residues. CDR1 is LNHNV, CDR2 YYDKDF, per germline (reference sequence). The CDR3 DNA is TGTGCCACCAGCAGAGGGACAGGTTCAGGCGTACCGTATGGCTACACCTTC. It translates to CATSRGTGSGVPYGYTF. The variable domain in full, completed from reference TRBV15 and TRBJ1-2, reads DAMVIQNPRYQVTQFGKPVTLSCSQTLNHNVMYWYQQKSSQAPKLLFHYYDKDFNNEADTPDNFQSRRPNTSFCFLDIRSPGLGDTAMYLCATSRGTGSGVPYGYTFGSGTRLTVV.

This chain joins TRBV10-3 and TRBJ1-5, with D possibly matching TRBD1 (6 bases). Trimming removed 6 bases at V and 6 bases at J, with 12 bases between. Germline assignment: CDR1 ENHRY and CDR2 SYGVKD. The CDR3 length is 13 residues. The CDR3 DNA sequence: TGTGCCATCAGCCCACAGGGCGGTCAGCCCCAGCATTTT. It encodes CAISPQGGQPQHF.

The chain couples TRBV12-3 or TRBV12-4 to TRBJ2-7, with a possible D match to TRBD1 (8 bases). The V and J ends lost 1 base and 7 bases respectively, with 20 bases between them. This CDR3 has 16 amino acids. CDR3 in amino acids: CASSLGPYDRGGEQYF. Written as DNA, the CDR3 is TGTGCCAGCAGTTTAGGTCCGTACGACAGGGGAGGGGAGCAGTACTTC.

For the CDR3, the DNA is TGTGCCAGCAGCCGGACAGCAAACTATGGCTACACCTTC. Protein sequence: CASSRTANYGYTF. The chain combines TRBV6-1 with TRBJ1-2; D is possibly TRBD1 (6 bases). CDR3 size: 13 residues. V lost 6 bases and J lost 2, with 10 bases in between. Germline assignment: CDR1 MNHNS and CDR2 SASEGT.

The gene calls are TRBV29-1 and TRBJ2-3, with no clear D. This CDR3 has 13 residues. The V gene's germline CDR1 is SQVTM and CDR2 ANQGSEA. V lost 3 bases to trimming and J lost 1 base, with 8 bases between them. As DNA, the CDR3 is TGCAGCGTTGACCCAGGAGGCACAGATACGCAGTATTTT. It specifies CSVDPGGTDTQYF.

The chain links TRBV6-2 or TRBV6-3 to TRBJ2-1; 12 bases agree with TRBD2. Germline-derived CDR1 and CDR2 are MNHEY and SVGEGT. V lost 2 bases, J lost 3 bases, and 5 bases stayed unmatched. CDR3 length: 17 amino acids. The CDR3 DNA sequence: TGTGCCAGCAGTTACACCGCGACTAGCGGGAGCTACAATGAGCAGTTCTTC. As protein: CASSYTATSGSYNEQFF.

V and J are TRBV9 and TRBJ1-2; 8 bases line up with TRBD1. Germline assignment: CDR1 SGDLS and CDR2 YYNGEE. The CDR3 extends over 14 amino acids. With 2 bases clipped from V and 7 bases from J, the junction kept 7 bases outside the gene matches. The CDR3 here is CASSVQTGGPGYTF. The CDR3, as DNA: TGTGCCAGCAGCGTTCAAACAGGGGGGCCTGGCTACACCTTC.

In regard to this clonotype: A read error may account for a junction end that differs from germline. The DNA of the CDR3 is TGCAGTGCAAGAGCGGGGGGGCCGATAGAGACCCAGTACTTC. This encodes CSARAGGPIETQYF. This chain links TRBV20-1 with TRBJ2-5; 10 bases map to TRBD2. The germline CDR1 and CDR2 sequences are DFQATT and SNEGSKA (reference sequence). This CDR3 is 14 amino acids long.

This clonotype was observed many times. The gene calls are TRBV6-5 and TRBJ2-7; 7 bases map to TRBD2. The CDR3 is 19 amino acids. Germline V gene sequence: CDR1 MNHEY, CDR2 SVGAGI. The V segment lost 3 bases and the J segment 2 bases; nucleotides outside the gene matches: 19. CDR3 sequence: CASSYKPPGLPAGPYEQYF. The CDR3 DNA is TGTGCCAGCAGTTATAAACCCCCGGGACTACCAGCGGGTCCCTACGAGCAGTACTTC.

The chain has TRBV7-2 and TRBJ2-7; 8 positions agree with TRBD2. CDR3 size: 13 residues. Unmatched junction bases numbered 7, after V lost 5 bases and J lost 7 bases. Germline V gene sequence: CDR1 SGHTA, CDR2 FQGNSA. The CDR3 region is CASSPQTSEEQYF. DNA of the CDR3: TGTGCCAGCAGCCCTCAGACTAGCGAGGAGCAGTACTTC.

Written as DNA, the CDR3 is TGTGCCAGCAGAGGGAAGGGGCGCGGCTACACCTTC. Its protein is CASRGKGRGYTF. This chain uses TRBV9 with TRBJ1-2; D perhaps matches TRBD1 (5 bases). V gave up 5 bases and J gave up 8 bases, with 13 bases separating them. The CDR3 covers 12 residues. CDR1 is SGDLS and CDR2 is YYNGEE in the germline V gene. The full variable domain, rest sourced from reference TRBV9 and TRBJ1-2, is DSGVTQTPKHLITATGQRVTLRCSPRSGDLSVYWYQQSLDQGLQFLIQYYNGEERAKGNILERFSAQQFPDLHSELNLSSLELGDSALYFCASRGKGRGYTFGSGTRLTVV.

This clonotype was observed a few times. The rearrangement joins TRBV5-1 to TRBJ1-1; D not certain. V was cut by 1 base and J by 8 bases, with 12 bases left in between. The germline V gene encodes CDR1 SGHRS and CDR2 YFSETQ. The CDR3 runs 13 residues. CDR3: CASSLPGKNEAFF. As DNA, the CDR3 is TGCGCCAGCAGCTTGCCAGGTAAAAACGAAGCTTTCTTT.

This clonotype occurred many times. The rearrangement joins TRBV20-1 to TRBJ2-2; TRBD2 might be the D (6 bases). The CDR3 contains 15 residues. Trimming cost V 6 bases and J 4 bases, with 18 bases left between them. Germline CDR1 and CDR2: DFQATT and SNEGSKA (reference sequence). The CDR3 protein is CSAPGAGSSTGELFF. As DNA, the CDR3 is TGCAGTGCCCCCGGGGCGGGATCCTCCACCGGGGAGCTGTTTTTT.

Here the CDR3 DNA reads TGCAGTGCTAGGGGGGCTCGAGAGACCCAGTACTTC. It specifies CSARGARETQYF. The gene calls are TRBV20-1 and TRBJ2-5; D may be TRBD1 (6 bases). The CDR3 spans 12 residues. Germline V gene sequence: CDR1 DFQATT, CDR2 SNEGSKA (reference sequence). V lost 3 bases and J lost 4, with 9 bases in between.

The sample holds many counts of this clonotype. The chain has TRBV5-1 and TRBJ1-1, with D unclear. Germline loops: CDR1 SGHRS, CDR2 YFSETQ. The V end was cut by 0 bases, the J end by 1 base, with 10 bases between. The CDR3 is 15 amino acids. CDR3 sequence (DNA): TGCGCCAGCAGCTTGGCGGGGAGTCGGAACACTGAAGCTTTCTTT. Amino acid sequence: CASSLAGSRNTEAFF.